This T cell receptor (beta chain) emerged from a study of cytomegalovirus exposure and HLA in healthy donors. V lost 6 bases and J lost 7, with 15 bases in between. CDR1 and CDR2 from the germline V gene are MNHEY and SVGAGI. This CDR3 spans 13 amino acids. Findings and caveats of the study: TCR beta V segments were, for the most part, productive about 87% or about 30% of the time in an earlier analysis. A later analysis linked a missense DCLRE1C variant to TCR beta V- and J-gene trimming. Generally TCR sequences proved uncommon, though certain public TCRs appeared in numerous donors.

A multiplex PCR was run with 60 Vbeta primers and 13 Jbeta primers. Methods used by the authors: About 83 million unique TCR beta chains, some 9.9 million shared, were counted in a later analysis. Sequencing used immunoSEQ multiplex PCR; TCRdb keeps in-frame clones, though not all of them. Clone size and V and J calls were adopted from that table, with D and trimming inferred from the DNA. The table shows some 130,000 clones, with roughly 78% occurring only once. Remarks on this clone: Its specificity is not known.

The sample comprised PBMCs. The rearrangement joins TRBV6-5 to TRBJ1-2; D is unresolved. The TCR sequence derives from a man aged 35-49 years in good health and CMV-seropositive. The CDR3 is CASSLPGEGGYTF. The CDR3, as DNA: TGTGCCAGCAGCCTACCCGGGGAAGGTGGCTACACCTTC.